This T cell receptor (beta chain) is drawn from a study of OX40 agonist ivuxolimab in advanced cancers. Study observations and caveats: It was not determined which antigens were specifically recognized by the peripheral T cells that had undergone clonal expansion.

Sequenced by immunoSEQ multiplex PCR; TCRdb stores in-frame clones only, minus some. The table lists approximately 47,000 clones, 88% of them singletons. Note on this clone: The antigen is unknown.

The CDR3 contains 13 residues. V was pared by 3 bases and J by 6 bases, with 6 bases of the junction left unmatched. Sequencing used CD4+ or CD8+ T cells sorted from blood, obtained in a trial of the OX40 agonist ivuxolimab. The chain recombines TRBV5-3 with TRBJ2-7, with 7 bases aligning to TRBD2. TRBV5-3 is an ORF; its function is uncertain. The source of this sequence is an adult with an advanced solid tumor such as melanoma, head and neck, liver or kidney cancer. The CDR3 DNA reads TGTGCCAGAAGCTGGGGGACGGGGGGCGAGCAGTACTTC. Its translation is CARSWGTGGEQYF.